This T cell receptor beta chain was captured in a study of shared clonotypes between healthy human individuals (dated by TCRdb to the early 2020s). As for the study more broadly: The cohort included three men and a couple of women between 18 and 49 years of age. The study deeply sequenced blood TCR repertoires of 5 or 6 healthy adults to estimate repertoire size and the extent of clonotype sharing between individuals. Different laboratories and diverse techniques were used to prepare libraries and sequence TCR repertoires, to increase sequencing depth and limit assay-specific biases. Leukapheresis yielded between about 0.94 and 8.9 billion PBMCs per donor.

Details on this clone: It has no known antigen specificity. Base qualities are not provided; no much larger clone lies one nucleotide away.

TCR CDR3 regions were amplified from genomic DNA by multiplex PCR using the deep immunoSEQ assay. Extracted genomic DNA from each cell subset was spread evenly across all wells of several immunoSEQ 96-well plates, with each plate serving as a replicate. For unsorted PBMC, each replicate PCR was loaded with roughly 330 ng genomic DNA, equivalent to tens of thousands of T cell genomes. Unsorted PBMC genomic DNA was sequenced across ten immunoSEQ deep assay plates. Purified libraries were quantified with a Qubit 3.0 fluorometer, sized on a Bioanalyzer 2100, and re-quantified with the KAPA Library Quantification kit. Every immunoSEQ 96-well plate was sequenced on a dedicated single-read 150-cycle Illumina NextSeq 550 flow cell. The original pipeline was this. Because the immunoSEQ output held only junctional sequences and lacked quality scores, the filtering could not match the filtering applied to full-length reads. To assign V/J genes and CDR3, sequences were annotated against IMGT germline references using PyIR, a Python wrapper for IgBLAST v1.9. Any read was removed if the V/J assignment was weak (E-value above 1e-6), the CDR3 was missing, or the read contained stop codons, out-of-frame junctions, or ambiguous translated residues. V3J clonotypes were defined as sequences sharing the same inferred V gene, J gene, and CDR3 amino acid sequence. Percentage overlap between repertoires was calculated by dividing the number of shared unique clonotypes by the size of the smaller repertoire. Richness of each repertoire was evaluated using RTK rarefaction, the Chao1 estimator, and Recon v2.1 estimates of unobserved clonotypes. TCRdb carries this immuneACCESS record with in-frame sequences only. Its versions omit some clonotypes, under half of them owing to an unresolved V gene in the studies checked, with the rest unexplained. V, J and clone size were drawn from that table, and D and trimming were deduced from the DNA. The sample contains about 470,000 clones, more than 75% of them found a single time. The ten largest clones capture 13% of the sample.

The full study reports these points: Based on pairwise subsampling, the degree of clonotype sharing among donors was expected to be affected by sequencing depth. The small number of donors limited the genetic and exposure-history diversity represented. Sampling was restricted to blood, and TCR repertoires in tissue are likely to differ from TCR repertoires in blood.

The germline V gene (reference sequence) yields SGHNT for CDR1 and YYREEE for CDR2. The cysteine opens and the phenylalanine closes a CDR3 of 15 amino acids. The only DNA kept is the CDR3, 45 bases in frame from the first base. V gives up 4 bases and J gives up 3 bases, and the segment between their germline ends measures 16 bases. The donors were healthy, HIV-negative adults who had no recently reported acute infections or vaccinations. Every donor was a Caucasian adult living in Nashville, Tennessee, USA. For unsorted samples, about 90 million PBMCs were counted and genomic DNA was extracted with the QIAamp DNA Blood Mini kit. Blood was collected by leukapheresis, and PBMCs were isolated by Ficoll-Histopaque density gradient centrifugation and then cryopreserved in liquid nitrogen vapor phase.

Specimen: PBMCs. The sequence derives from a woman between 40 and 50 years old in good health. Some clones in this sample may be carry-over from other donors' samples. Recombination connected TRBV5-4 to TRBJ1-2, with a tentative D gene TRBD1 over 6 matching bases. This receptor has the CDR3 CASSLGGASDYGYTF. The DNA is TGTGCCAGCAGCCTGGGGGGGGCCAGTGACTATGGCTACACCTTC. Where the CDR3 stops, the reference TRBV5-4 and TRBJ1-2 genes take over; the full variable domain is ETGVTQSPTHLIKTRGQQVTLRCSSQSGHNTVSWYQQALGQGPQFIFQYYREEENGRGNFPPRFSGLQFPNYSSELNVNALELDDSALYLCASSLGGASDYGYTFGSGTRLTVV.